This T cell receptor beta chain was identified during a study of Ad26.COV2.S vaccination and SARS-CoV-2 variants. Treatment: 15 to 20 received Ad26.COV2.S at low or high dose, single or two shots; 5 received placebo; per-sample allocation not given. On day 63 after the first injection, vaccine and placebo recipients gave samples. Using immunoSEQ multiplex PCR, the repertoire was profiled, and TCRdb retains in-frame clones only, with some absent. The table records approximately 450,000 clones, 90% of them present only once. The junction had 10 bases not matched to a gene; V was cut back by 8 bases and J by 6 bases. CDR1 is SEHNR, CDR2 FQNEAQ, per germline (reference sequence). CDR3 length equals 13 residues.

This clonotype was sampled from a person between 18 and 59 years old who received the Ad26.COV2.S COVID-19 vaccine or a placebo. The gene calls are TRBV7-9 and TRBJ2-7; the match to TRBD2 covers 7 bases. The source material was peripheral blood, sampled in a trial of Ad26.COV2.S vaccine versus placebo. CDR3 nucleotide sequence: TGTGCCAGCGGGGGGGTGCAGGATTCCGAGCAGTACTTC. Residues: CASGGVQDSEQYF.